One sample yielded the 10 T cell receptor beta chains listed below, sequenced in a study of blood T cell repertoires in COVID-19. Clones were sequenced by immunoSEQ multiplex PCR, and TCRdb holds only the in-frame ones, with some missing. The sample contains roughly 54,000 clones, approximately 90% of which appear only once. The sample taken for sequencing was peripheral blood. Source of these receptors: a human donor in a cohort sampled during active COVID-19.

The chain is built from TRBV3-1 (or the pseudogene TRBV3-2) and TRBJ2-1; perhaps TRBD1 as D (5 bases). CDR1 is LGHDT and CDR2 is YNNKEL in the germline V gene (reference sequence). The CDR3 totals 16 residues. Deletions cut 11 bases from V and 6 bases from J, with 26 bases between. In nucleotides, the CDR3 is TGTGCCGGCCCCGATGTGGTAAATGGACAACTCAATGAGCAGTTCTTC. This translates into CAGPDVVNGQLNEQFF.

The chain carries TRBV6-5 and TRBJ2-2, with 7 bases identical to TRBD1. Trimming cost V 11 bases and J 1 base; bases outside gene matches: 7. Germline assignment: CDR1 MNHEY and CDR2 SVGAGI. There are 14 residues in the CDR3. CDR3 bases: TGTGCCGGCTCCAGGACAGGGAACACCGGGGAGCTGTTTTTT. Its protein product is CAGSRTGNTGELFF.

This clone was found once. The genes are TRBV9 and TRBJ1-6; D perhaps matches TRBD1 (6 bases). Germline V gives CDR1 SGDLS, CDR2 YYNGEE. Trimming left V 3 bases short and J 9 bases short, with 10 bases between. The CDR3 runs 13 residues. The CDR3 spells CASSGTESSPLHF. The DNA for the CDR3 is TGTGCCAGCAGCGGGACAGAAAGTTCACCCCTCCACTTT.

The chain carries TRBV24-1 and TRBJ2-3; 10 bases line up with TRBD2. Germline values: CDR1 KGHDR, CDR2 SFDVKD. V gave up 4 bases and J gave up 9 bases; unmatched junction bases: 12. The CDR3 contains 16 residues. CDR3 DNA sequence: TGTGCCACCAGTGAACCGCTAGCGGGAGACCCCCTGACGCAGTATTTT. The encoded protein is CATSEPLAGDPLTQYF.

The chain is built from TRBV10-2 and TRBJ1-2; 7 positions agree with TRBD1. After removal of 3 bases from V and 2 bases from J, the junction contained 12 bases not matched to a gene. The germline V gene encodes CDR1 WSHSY and CDR2 SAAADI. The CDR3 extends over 17 amino acids. The CDR3 DNA is TGCGCCAGCAGTGATACCGGGACAGATAAATCCAACTATGGCTACACCTTC. Protein: CASSDTGTDKSNYGYTF.

The chain recombines TRBV2 with TRBJ2-5; 9 nucleotides line up with TRBD1. The CDR3 length is 13 residues. The germline gives CDR1 SNHLY, CDR2 FYNNEI. With 8 bases clipped from V and 5 bases from J, the junction kept 6 bases outside the gene matches. This CDR3 reads CASAGTGLETQYF. In DNA form, the CDR3 reads TGTGCCAGCGCCGGGACAGGGTTGGAGACCCAGTACTTC. Supplemented by reference TRBV2 and TRBJ2-5, the full variable domain reads EPEVTQTPSHQVTQMGQEVILRCVPISNHLYFYWYRQILGQKVEFLVSFYNNEISEKSEIFDDQFSVERPDGSNFTLKIRSTKLEDSAMYFCASAGTGLETQYFGPGTRLLVL.

The chain is built from TRBV6-4 and TRBJ1-6; 7 bases map to TRBD1. The germline gives CDR1 MRHNA, CDR2 SNTAGT. Trimming took 6 bases from V and 6 from J; bases not matched to a gene: 5. The CDR3 is made up of 14 amino acids. This CDR3 is CASSRDRVNSPLHF. CDR3 sequence (DNA): TGTGCCAGCAGCCGGGACAGAGTTAATTCACCCCTCCACTTT.

V and J are TRBV7-6 and TRBJ2-3; D call uncertain. Trimming shortened V by 4 bases and J by 0 bases, and 8 bases separated the two germline ends. CDR3 size: 14 residues. The germline V gene has CDR1 SGHVS and CDR2 FNYEAQ. The CDR3 sequence: CASSSYPSTDTQYF. CDR3 nucleotide sequence: TGTGCCAGCAGCTCCTATCCTAGCACAGATACGCAGTATTTT.

The chain carries TRBV28 and TRBJ2-7; no firm D call. The CDR3 covers 12 residues. In germline, CDR1 is MDHEN, CDR2 SYDVKM. Trimming cost V 5 bases and J 7 bases, with 12 bases left between them. The CDR3 region is CASSRLGREQYF. Written as DNA, the CDR3 is TGTGCCAGCAGTCGCCTAGGAAGGGAGCAGTACTTC.

The chain joins TRBV6-6 to TRBJ1-5; no clear D gene. Deletions cut 8 bases from V and 0 bases from J, with 8 bases between. CDR3 length: 13 residues. The germline V gene has CDR1 MNHNY and CDR2 SVGAGI (reference sequence). CDR3 sequence: CASQLVSNQPQHF. CDR3 nucleotides: TGTGCCAGCCAGTTGGTTAGCAATCAGCCCCAGCATTTT.